The text below deals with one T cell receptor (beta chain). V lost 3 bases to trimming and J lost 10 bases, with 19 bases between them. The CDR3 is 15 amino acids. Germline assignment: CDR1 LNHDA and CDR2 SQIVND (reference sequence). Clones were read by immunoSEQ multiplex PCR, and TCRdb kept only the in-frame ones, dropping some. The sample carries more than 450,000 clones, 87% recorded once. The sample originates from a study of blood T cell repertoires in COVID-19. Participants came from roughly 23 US areas, aged about 18 to 89 years. The chain is built from TRBV19 and TRBJ2-1; a weak D match, TRBD1 (6 bases). This clonotype was sampled from a woman between 18 and 29 years old who had recovered from COVID-19. The material sequenced was PBMCs or T cells enriched from blood (not recorded which). In DNA form, the CDR3 reads TGTGCCAGTAGTATTGGCGTCATGGCGGACAGCGAGCAGTTCTTC. Its protein product is CASSIGVMADSEQFF.